Here is one T cell receptor (beta chain) with its context. Antigen unknown. Germline lookup yields CDR1 ENHRY and CDR2 SYGVKD. Unmatched junction bases numbered 6, after V lost 6 bases and J lost 7 bases. The CDR3 loop spans 14 amino acids. This sample was taken from a study of shared clonotypes between healthy human individuals. The study, taken as a whole, reports: Depth was large, yet rarefaction showed that sorted-subset sequencing was incomplete. Depth of sequencing was expected to influence donor clonotype sharing.

Assay: immunoSEQ multiplex PCR; the TCRdb copy retains only in-frame clones and omits some. The sample has millions of clones, 85% to 95% seen once. This rearrangement joins TRBV10-3 to TRBJ1-5, with 10 bases that match TRBD1. This clonotype was sampled from a young man in good health. The sample taken for sequencing was naive CD4+ T cells sorted from blood. As for subset: CD45RA+ positively selected. The CDR3 spells CAIRGTGAGQPQHF. CDR3 sequence (DNA): TGTGCCATCAGGGGGACAGGGGCGGGCCAGCCCCAGCATTTT.